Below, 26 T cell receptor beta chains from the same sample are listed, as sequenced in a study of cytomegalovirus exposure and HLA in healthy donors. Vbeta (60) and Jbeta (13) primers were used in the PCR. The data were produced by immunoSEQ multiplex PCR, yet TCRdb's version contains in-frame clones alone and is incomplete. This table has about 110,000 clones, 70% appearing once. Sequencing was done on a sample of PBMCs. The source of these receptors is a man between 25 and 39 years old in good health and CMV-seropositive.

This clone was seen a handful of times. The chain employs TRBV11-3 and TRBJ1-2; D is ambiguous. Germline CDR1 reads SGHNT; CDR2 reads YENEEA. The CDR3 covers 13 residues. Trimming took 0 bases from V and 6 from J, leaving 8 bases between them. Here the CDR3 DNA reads TGTGCCAGCAGCTTAGATGGCCACAATGGCTACACCTTC. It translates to CASSLDGHNGYTF.

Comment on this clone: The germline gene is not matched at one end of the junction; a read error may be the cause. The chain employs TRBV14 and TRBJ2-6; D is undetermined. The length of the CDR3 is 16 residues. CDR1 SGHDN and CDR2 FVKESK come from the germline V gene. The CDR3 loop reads CASSQVGFSRANVLTF. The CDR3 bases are TGTGCCAGCAGCCAGGTCGGGTTCTCTAGGGCCAACGTCCTGACTTTC. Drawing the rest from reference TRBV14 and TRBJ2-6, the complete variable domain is EAGVTQFPSHSVIEKGQTVTLRCDPISGHDNLYWYRRVMGKEIKFLLHFVKESKQDESGMPNNRFLAERTGGTYSTLKVQPAELEDSGVYFCASSQVGFSRANVLTFGAGSRLTVL.

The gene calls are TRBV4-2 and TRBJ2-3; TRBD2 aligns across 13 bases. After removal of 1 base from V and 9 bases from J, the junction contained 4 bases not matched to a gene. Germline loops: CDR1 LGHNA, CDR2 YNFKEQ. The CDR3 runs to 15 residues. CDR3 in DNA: TGTGCCAGCAGCCAAGGAGGGACTAGCGGGGAGACGCAGTATTTT. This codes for CASSQGGTSGETQYF.

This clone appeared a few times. CDR3 protein: CASSPERDFPSTEAFF. DNA of the CDR3: TGTGCCAGCTCACCAGAGAGGGACTTCCCGAGCACTGAAGCTTTCTTT. The chain joins TRBV18 to TRBJ1-1; weak D call: TRBD1 (5 bases). V lost 2 bases and J 4 bases, leaving 17 bases between the germline ends. The CDR3 runs to 16 residues. Germline CDR1 KGHSH, CDR2 LQKENI.

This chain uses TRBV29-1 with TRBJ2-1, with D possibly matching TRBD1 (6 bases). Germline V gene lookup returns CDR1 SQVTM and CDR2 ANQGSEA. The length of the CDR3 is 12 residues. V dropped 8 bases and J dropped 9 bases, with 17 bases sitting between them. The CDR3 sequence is CSLKGGGGEQFF. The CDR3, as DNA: TGCAGCCTCAAAGGGGGTGGCGGTGAGCAGTTCTTC.

CDR3: CSVDTGDRNTIYF. CDR3 coding DNA: TGCAGCGTTGATACGGGGGATAGGAACACCATATATTTT. This chain links TRBV29-1 with TRBJ1-3, with D perhaps TRBD1 (5 bases). This CDR3 is built from 13 residues. Germline V gene lookup returns CDR1 SQVTM and CDR2 ANQGSEA. Trimming removed 3 bases at V and 7 bases at J, with 13 bases between.

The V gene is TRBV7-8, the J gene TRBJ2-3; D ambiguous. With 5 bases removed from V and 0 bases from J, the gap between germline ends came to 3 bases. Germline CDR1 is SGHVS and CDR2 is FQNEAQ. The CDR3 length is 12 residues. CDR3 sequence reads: CASSQSTDTQYF. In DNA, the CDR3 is TGTGCCAGCAGCCAAAGCACAGATACGCAGTATTTT.

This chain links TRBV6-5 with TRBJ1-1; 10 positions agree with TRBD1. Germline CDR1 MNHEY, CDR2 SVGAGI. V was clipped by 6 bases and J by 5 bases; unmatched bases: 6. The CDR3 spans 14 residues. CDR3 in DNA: TGTGCCAGCAGGCGACAGGGGGCTCGGACTGAAGCTTTCTTT. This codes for CASRRQGARTEAFF.

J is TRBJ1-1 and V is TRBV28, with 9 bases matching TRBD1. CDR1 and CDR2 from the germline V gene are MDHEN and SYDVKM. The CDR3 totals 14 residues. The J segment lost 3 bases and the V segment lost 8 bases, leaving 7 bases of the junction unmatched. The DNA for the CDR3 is TGTGCCAGCCGTTGGGACAGGGAGTACACTGAAGCTTTCTTT. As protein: CASRWDREYTEAFF.

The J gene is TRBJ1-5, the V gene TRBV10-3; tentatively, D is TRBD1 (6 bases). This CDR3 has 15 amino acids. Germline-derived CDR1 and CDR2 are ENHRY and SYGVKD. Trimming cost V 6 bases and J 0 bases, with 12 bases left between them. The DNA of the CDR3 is TGTGCCATCAGCCGAGGGGGGGGTAGCAATCAGCCCCAGCATTTT. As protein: CAISRGGGSNQPQHF.

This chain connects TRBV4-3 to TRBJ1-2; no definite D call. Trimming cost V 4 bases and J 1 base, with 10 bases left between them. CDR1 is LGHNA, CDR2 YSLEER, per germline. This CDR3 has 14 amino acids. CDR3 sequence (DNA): TGCGCCAGCAGCCTTTCAACAGTTAACTATGGCTACACCTTC. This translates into CASSLSTVNYGYTF.

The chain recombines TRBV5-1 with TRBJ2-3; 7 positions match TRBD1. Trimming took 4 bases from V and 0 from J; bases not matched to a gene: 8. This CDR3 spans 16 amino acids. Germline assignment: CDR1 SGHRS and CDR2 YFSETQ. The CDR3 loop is CASSHSPGQSTDTQYF. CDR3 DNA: TGCGCCAGCAGCCACTCGCCGGGACAGAGCACAGATACGCAGTATTTT.

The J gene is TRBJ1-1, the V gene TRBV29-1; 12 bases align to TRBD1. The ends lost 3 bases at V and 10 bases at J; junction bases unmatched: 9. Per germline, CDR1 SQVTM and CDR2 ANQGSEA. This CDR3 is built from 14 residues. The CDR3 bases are TGCAGCGTTGACGAACGGGACAGGGGGCGTGGAGCTTTCTTT. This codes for CSVDERDRGRGAFF.

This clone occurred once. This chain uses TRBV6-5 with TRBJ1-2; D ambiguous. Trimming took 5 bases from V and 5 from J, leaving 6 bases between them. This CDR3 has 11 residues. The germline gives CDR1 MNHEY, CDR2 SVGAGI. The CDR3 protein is CASSHQYGYTF. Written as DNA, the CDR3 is TGTGCCAGCAGTCATCAATATGGCTACACCTTC.

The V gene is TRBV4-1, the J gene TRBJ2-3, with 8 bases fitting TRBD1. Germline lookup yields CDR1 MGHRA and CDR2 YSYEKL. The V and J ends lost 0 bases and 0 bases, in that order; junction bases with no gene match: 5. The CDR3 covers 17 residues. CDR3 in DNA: TGCGCCAGCAGCCAAGATCAGAGACAGGGGAGCACAGATACGCAGTATTTT. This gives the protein CASSQDQRQGSTDTQYF.

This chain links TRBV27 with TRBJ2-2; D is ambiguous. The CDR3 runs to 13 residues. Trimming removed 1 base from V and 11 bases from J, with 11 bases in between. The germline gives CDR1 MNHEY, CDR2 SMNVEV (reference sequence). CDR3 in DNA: TGTGCCAGCAGTTTATACGCAGGCCTAGAGCTGTTTTTT. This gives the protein CASSLYAGLELFF.

The CDR3 DNA is TGTGCCAGCACTAGCCGGGACGGGGGACTGAAAGCTTTCTTT. Amino acid sequence: CASTSRDGGLKAFF. This chain links TRBV6-5 with TRBJ1-1; D might be TRBD1 (5 bases). The CDR3 consists of 14 residues. Trimming removed 7 bases at V and 9 bases at J, with 21 bases between. From germline, CDR1 is MNHEY and CDR2 SVGAGI.

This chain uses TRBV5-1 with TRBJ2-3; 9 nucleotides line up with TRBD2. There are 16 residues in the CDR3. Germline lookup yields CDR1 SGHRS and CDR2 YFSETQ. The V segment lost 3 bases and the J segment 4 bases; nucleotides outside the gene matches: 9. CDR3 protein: CASSSMSSGTSDTQYF. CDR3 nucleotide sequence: TGCGCCAGCAGCTCCATGTCTAGCGGGACCTCAGATACGCAGTATTTT. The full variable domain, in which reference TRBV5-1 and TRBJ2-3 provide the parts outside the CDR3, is KAGVTQTPRYLIKTRGQQVTLSCSPISGHRSVSWYQQTPGQGLQFLFEYFSETQRNKGNFPGRFSGRQFSNSRSEMNVSTLELGDSALYLCASSSMSSGTSDTQYFGPGTRLTVL.

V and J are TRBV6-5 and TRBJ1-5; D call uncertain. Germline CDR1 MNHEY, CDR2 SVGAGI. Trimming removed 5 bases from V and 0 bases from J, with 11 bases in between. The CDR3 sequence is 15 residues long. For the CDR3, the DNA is TGTGCCAGCAGTCATATCGGGGATAGCAATCAGCCCCAGCATTTT. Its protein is CASSHIGDSNQPQHF.

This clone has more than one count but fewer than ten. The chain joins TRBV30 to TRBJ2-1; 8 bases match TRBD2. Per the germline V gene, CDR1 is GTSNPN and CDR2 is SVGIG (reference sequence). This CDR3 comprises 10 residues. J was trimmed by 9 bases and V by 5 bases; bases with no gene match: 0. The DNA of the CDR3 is TGTGCCTGGGGACTAGCTGAGCAGTTCTTC. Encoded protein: CAWGLAEQFF. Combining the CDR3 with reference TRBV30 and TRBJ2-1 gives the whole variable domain SQTIHQWPATLVQPVGSPLSLECTVEGTSNPNLYWYRQAAGRGLQLLFYSVGIGQISSEVPQNLSASRPQDRQFILSSKKLLLSDSGFYLCAWGLAEQFFGPGTRLTVL.

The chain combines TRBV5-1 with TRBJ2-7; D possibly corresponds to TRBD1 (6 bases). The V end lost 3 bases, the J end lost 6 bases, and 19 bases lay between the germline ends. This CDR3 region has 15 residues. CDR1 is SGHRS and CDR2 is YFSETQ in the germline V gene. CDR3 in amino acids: CASSSSGTRRGEQYF. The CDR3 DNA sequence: TGCGCCAGCAGCTCATCCGGGACACGGCGTGGCGAGCAGTACTTC.

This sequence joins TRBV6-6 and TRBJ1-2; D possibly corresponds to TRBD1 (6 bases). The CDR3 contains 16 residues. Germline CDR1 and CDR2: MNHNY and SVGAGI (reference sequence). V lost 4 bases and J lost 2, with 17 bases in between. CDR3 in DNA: TGTGCCAGCAGTTCCCGGGGGGGGACACGGAACTATGGCTACACCTTC. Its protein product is CASSSRGGTRNYGYTF.

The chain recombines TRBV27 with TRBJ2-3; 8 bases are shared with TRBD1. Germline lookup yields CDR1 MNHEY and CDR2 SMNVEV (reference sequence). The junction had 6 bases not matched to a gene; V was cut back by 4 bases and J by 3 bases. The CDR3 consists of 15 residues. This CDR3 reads CASSSTGTGTDTQYF. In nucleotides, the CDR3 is TGTGCCAGCAGTTCTACCGGGACAGGTACAGATACGCAGTATTTT.

This CDR3 reads CASSRHSNQPQHF. The CDR3 DNA reads as TGTGCCAGCAGTAGACATAGCAATCAGCCCCAGCATTTT. V gene TRBV6-5 combines with J gene TRBJ1-5; D gene ambiguous. CDR3 length: 13 amino acids. The V end lost 5 bases, the J end lost 0 bases, and 5 bases lay between the germline ends. CDR1 and CDR2 (germline): MNHEY, SVGAGI.

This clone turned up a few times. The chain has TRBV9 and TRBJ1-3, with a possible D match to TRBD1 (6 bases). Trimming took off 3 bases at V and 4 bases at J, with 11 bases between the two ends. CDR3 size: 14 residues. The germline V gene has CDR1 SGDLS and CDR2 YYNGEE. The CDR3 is CASSATGQGNTIYF. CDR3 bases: TGTGCCAGCAGCGCAACCGGACAGGGAAACACCATATATTTT.

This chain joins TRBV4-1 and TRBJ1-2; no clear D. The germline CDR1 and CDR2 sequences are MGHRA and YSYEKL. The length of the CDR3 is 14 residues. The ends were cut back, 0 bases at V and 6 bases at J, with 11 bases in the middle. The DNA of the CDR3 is TGCGCCAGCAGCCAAGATTTTCCAGTACATGGCTACACCTTC. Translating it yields CASSQDFPVHGYTF.